Listed here are 31 T cell receptor beta chains from one sample, sequenced in a study of CD8+CD57+ T cells in acquired aplastic anemia. The use of genomic DNA as template underpinned the TCR beta VDJ and CDR3 profiling. MiXCR, applied by TCRdb to the reads, yields one record per CDR3 protein. The sample includes roughly 130,000 distinct CDR3 sequences, about 46% seen only once; the top ten take around 2.5%. The sequencing input was sorted CD4+, CD8+, or CD8+CD57+ T cells (not recorded which) from PBMCs. All receptors derive from a human donor in good health, serving as a control.

The V and J genes are TRBV24-1 and TRBJ2-3, with D uncertain. Trimming shortened V by 3 bases and J by 0 bases, and 6 bases separated the two germline ends. Germline V gene data show CDR1 as KGHDR and CDR2 as SFDVKD. CDR3 length equals 14 residues. The CDR3 protein is CATSDARSTDTQYF. The CDR3 nucleotides read TGTGCCACCAGTGATGCGCGTAGCACAGATACGCAGTATTTT.

The chain carries TRBV7-6 and TRBJ2-7; D uncertain. From germline, CDR1 is SGHVS and CDR2 FNYEAQ. The CDR3 loop spans 13 amino acids. V was clipped by 2 bases and J by 3 bases, with 8 bases between them. This chain's CDR3 is CASSLSPGYEQYF. In nucleotides, the CDR3 is TGTGCCAGCAGCTTATCTCCCGGCTACGAGCAGTACTTC.

Only one count was recorded for this clonotype. The chain joins TRBV2 to TRBJ1-2, with a tentative D call TRBD1 (5 bases). The V end lost 3 bases, the J end lost 8 bases, and 10 bases lay between the germline ends. The germline V gene encodes CDR1 SNHLY and CDR2 FYNNEI. CDR3 size: 12 residues. CDR3 protein: CASSEGRDGYTF. CDR3 nucleotides: TGTGCCAGCAGTGAGGGGCGGGACGGCTACACCTTC.

This clonotype counts as medium-sized. This sequence joins TRBV2 and TRBJ2-1; 9 bases match TRBD2. This CDR3 contains 13 residues. Germline V gene data show CDR1 as SNHLY and CDR2 as FYNNEI. The ends lost 6 bases at V and 4 bases at J; junction bases unmatched: 1. CDR3 amino acids: CASRSGGYNEQFF. CDR3 nucleotide sequence: TGTGCCAGCAGGAGCGGGGGGTACAATGAGCAGTTCTTC.

The chain couples TRBV5-4 to TRBJ2-7; 12 bases fit TRBD1. Per the germline V gene, CDR1 is SGHNT and CDR2 is YYREEE (reference sequence). V shed 4 bases, J shed 6 bases, and the junction held 8 bases outside the gene matches. The CDR3 totals 15 residues. The chain's CDR3 is CASSGRDRGRSEQYF. CDR3 DNA: TGTGCCAGCAGCGGCCGGGACAGGGGGCGTAGCGAGCAGTACTTC.

This clonotype has at least ten counts. This sequence joins TRBV7-2 and TRBJ2-2, with 7 bases identical to TRBD1. Trimming removed 5 bases from V and 2 bases from J; junction bases left unmatched: 8. Germline CDR1 and CDR2: SGHTA and FQGNSA. This CDR3 has 16 residues. CDR3 amino acids: CASSQRGDRNTGELFF. CDR3 in DNA: TGTGCCAGCAGCCAACGAGGGGACAGAAACACCGGGGAGCTGTTTTTT.

In its sample, this clonotype was seen many times. The chain couples TRBV20-1 to TRBJ2-2; the match to TRBD1 covers 11 bases. This CDR3 spans 16 amino acids. Germline V gene sequence: CDR1 DFQATT, CDR2 SNEGSKA (reference sequence). J was trimmed by 4 bases and V by 0 bases; bases with no gene match: 4. CDR3 sequence: CSAREPGTGGTGELFF. The DNA for the CDR3 is TGCAGTGCTAGAGAGCCGGGGACAGGGGGCACCGGGGAGCTGTTTTTT.

In its sample, this clonotype was seen a few times. A clone one base away is much larger, so this may be a read error. The V and J genes are TRBV5-1 and TRBJ1-2; D is ambiguous. The germline CDR1 and CDR2 sequences are SGHRS and YFSETQ. The CDR3 totals 19 residues. V lost 0 bases and J 0 bases, leaving 21 bases between the germline ends. As DNA, the CDR3 is TGCGCCAGCAGCTTGGGGCGGCAGGTACCCACGCTATCTAACTATGGCTACACCTTC. Amino acids: CASSLGRQVPTLSNYGYTF.

This rearrangement joins TRBV12-3 or TRBV12-4 to TRBJ1-2, with 7 bases identical to TRBD1. The CDR3 runs 15 residues. V was pared by 3 bases and J by 7 bases, with 11 bases of the junction left unmatched. Here the CDR3 DNA reads TGTGCCAGCAGTTTGCGGGACAGCGGCGGGGGTGGCTACACCTTC. Amino acid sequence: CASSLRDSGGGGYTF.

The V call is TRBV20-1, the J call TRBJ2-5; TRBD2 agrees at 8 bases. The germline V gene encodes CDR1 DFQATT and CDR2 SNEGSKA (reference sequence). The CDR3 totals 12 residues. V shed 6 bases, J shed 2 bases, and the junction held 2 bases outside the gene matches. In DNA, the CDR3 is TGCAGTGCGCGCGGGGGGCAAGAGACCCAGTACTTC. Its translation: CSARGGQETQYF.

This clonotype was seen repeatedly, ten times or more. The J gene is TRBJ1-2, the V gene TRBV2, with D unresolved. The germline V gene has CDR1 SNHLY and CDR2 FYNNEI. V shed 0 bases and J shed 5 bases, with 4 bases lying between them. The CDR3 covers 12 residues. The CDR3 region is CASSEAVYGYTF. In DNA form, the CDR3 reads TGTGCCAGCAGTGAAGCGGTTTATGGCTACACCTTC.

This clonotype was observed many times. The chain links TRBV3-1 to TRBJ2-5; D is unresolved. Germline CDR1 and CDR2: LGHDT and YNNKEL (reference sequence). The CDR3 is 14 residues long. V was clipped by 2 bases and J by 1 base, with 8 bases between them. This CDR3 is CASSQQASQETQYF. CDR3 DNA sequence: TGTGCCAGCAGCCAACAGGCGTCCCAAGAGACCCAGTACTTC.

This clonotype was counted a few times. The chain has TRBV4-2 and TRBJ1-2; D not resolved. V dropped 1 base and J dropped 7 bases, with 13 bases sitting between them. The CDR3 spans 14 residues. Germline assignment: CDR1 LGHNA and CDR2 YNFKEQ. In DNA, the CDR3 is TGTGCCAGCAGCCAAGGTCCGGGGAGAGGTGGCTACACCTTC. Its protein product is CASSQGPGRGGYTF.

This clonotype was counted at least ten times. The V gene is TRBV12-3 or TRBV12-4, the J gene TRBJ1-2; tentatively, D is TRBD1 (5 bases). Trimming left V 8 bases short and J 4 bases short, with 23 bases between. CDR3 size: 16 residues. The CDR3 DNA sequence: TGTGCCAGCCAAACAAACTGGCGACAGATGAGCTATGGCTACACCTTC. Amino acid sequence: CASQTNWRQMSYGYTF.

The V call is TRBV7-9, the J call TRBJ1-6; a possible D gene is TRBD1 (6 bases). Germline assignment: CDR1 SEHNR and CDR2 FQNEAQ (reference sequence). This CDR3 is 14 amino acids long. Trimming removed 5 bases at V and 10 bases at J, with 15 bases between. CDR3 amino acids: CASSAKGGTSPLHF. CDR3 bases: TGTGCCAGCAGCGCGAAGGGGGGGACCTCACCCCTCCACTTT.

This clonotype was seen at least ten times. The chain recombines TRBV9 with TRBJ1-3; D not certain. V was trimmed by 7 bases and J by 2 bases, leaving 4 bases between them. Germline CDR1 SGDLS, CDR2 YYNGEE. The CDR3 is 11 amino acids. The CDR3 DNA reads TGTGCCAGCGGACCTGGAAACACCATATATTTT. It specifies CASGPGNTIYF.

V is TRBV19 and J is TRBJ2-2; TRBD1 agrees at 9 bases. The germline gives CDR1 LNHDA, CDR2 SQIVND (reference sequence). This CDR3 is 14 amino acids long. The V segment lost 7 bases and the J segment 5 bases; nucleotides outside the gene matches: 5. The CDR3 bases are TGTGCCAGTAAAACAGGGGGCGGAACCGGGGAGCTGTTTTTT. Its protein is CASKTGGGTGELFF.

The chain couples TRBV7-9 to TRBJ1-5; tentatively, D is TRBD1 (5 bases). Germline V CDR1 and CDR2: SEHNR, FQNEAQ (reference sequence). The V end was cut by 2 bases, the J end by 3 bases, with 11 bases between. CDR3 length: 15 amino acids. CDR3 nucleotide sequence: TGTGCCAGCAGCTTAACCCAGGGATACAATCAGCCCCAGCATTTT. Translating it yields CASSLTQGYNQPQHF.

Many counts were recorded for this clonotype. The V and J genes are TRBV20-1 and TRBJ2-7; a weak D match, TRBD2 (7 bases). In germline, CDR1 is DFQATT, CDR2 SNEGSKA (reference sequence). Trimming stripped 7 bases from V and 2 bases from J, with 18 bases between. The CDR3 contains 14 residues. The CDR3 loop reads CSVRGAGAPYEQYF. In nucleotides, the CDR3 is TGCAGTGTCCGAGGGGCGGGGGCCCCCTACGAGCAGTACTTC.

The chain recombines TRBV28 with TRBJ2-2; maybe TRBD2 (5 bases). The V gene's germline CDR1 is MDHEN and CDR2 SYDVKM. V was pared by 8 bases and J by 0 bases, with 10 bases between. CDR3 length: 14 amino acids. CDR3 protein: CASVPGSNTGELFF. The DNA of the CDR3 is TGTGCCAGCGTCCCGGGGTCGAACACCGGGGAGCTGTTTTTT.

A single count supports this clonotype. The gene calls are TRBV24-1 and TRBJ2-1; possibly TRBD1 for D (6 bases). The CDR3 runs 15 residues. Germline V gene lookup returns CDR1 KGHDR and CDR2 SFDVKD. With 3 bases removed from V and 6 bases from J, the gap between germline ends came to 14 bases. This chain's CDR3 is CATSDTQGTANEQFF. The CDR3 DNA reads TGTGCCACCAGTGATACACAGGGTACGGCCAATGAGCAGTTCTTC.

The chain combines TRBV29-1 with TRBJ2-3; 11 positions agree with TRBD1. The CDR3 length is 15 residues. Losses at the gene ends were 7 bases for V and 4 bases for J; bases not matched to a gene: 10. Germline loops: CDR1 SQVTM, CDR2 ANQGSEA. In DNA form, the CDR3 reads TGCAGCGGACAGCGGACAGGGGGCTCTTCAGATACGCAGTATTTT. Translating gives CSGQRTGGSSDTQYF.

This clonotype was seen a few times. The chain employs TRBV6-1 and TRBJ2-5, with TRBD2 matching over 10 bases. The CDR3 length is 17 residues. Losses at the gene ends were 5 bases for V and 6 bases for J; bases not matched to a gene: 15. Germline CDR1 reads MNHNS; CDR2 reads SASEGT. The CDR3 sequence is CASSPKLTSGVGKTQYF. For the CDR3, the DNA is TGTGCCAGCAGTCCTAAACTTACTAGCGGGGTAGGGAAGACCCAGTACTTC.

This clonotype was detected once. A much larger clone differs by one base, so this may be a read error. The genes are TRBV4-3 and TRBJ1-5, with TRBD1 as a possible D gene (6 bases). The CDR3 runs 17 residues. Germline V gene data show CDR1 as LGHNA and CDR2 as YSLEER. DNA for the CDR3: TGCGCCAGCAACCAAGATTCTATTAACAGGGCAAATCAGCCCCAGCATTTT. It specifies CASNQDSINRANQPQHF.

The DNA of the CDR3 is TGTGCCAGCAGCTTAGCGGGGGCCGGACTTATCTACGAGCAGTACTTC. Protein: CASSLAGAGLIYEQYF. The chain carries TRBV7-2 and TRBJ2-7; TRBD1 might be the D (6 bases). Trimming shortened V by 0 bases and J by 3 bases, and 15 bases separated the two germline ends. Germline assignment: CDR1 SGHTA and CDR2 FQGNSA. There are 16 residues in the CDR3.

This clonotype was counted only a few times. Given a much more abundant clone one base away, this may be a read error. The chain has TRBV10-3 and TRBJ1-6; weak D call: TRBD1 (5 bases). Germline V lookup: CDR1 ENHRY, CDR2 SYGVKD. The CDR3 totals 15 residues. Trimming stripped 10 bases from V and 2 bases from J, with 15 bases between. This CDR3 is CANRGGGAYNSPLHF. In nucleotides, the CDR3 is TGTGCCAACCGCGGGGGAGGGGCCTATAATTCACCCCTCCACTTT.

J is TRBJ2-1 and V is TRBV15; no clear D. The V gene's germline CDR1 is LNHNV and CDR2 YYDKDF (reference sequence). This CDR3 spans 15 amino acids. The ends were cut back, 4 bases at V and 0 bases at J, with 10 bases in the middle. CDR3 protein: CATSMTVSSYNEQFF. The CDR3 DNA sequence: TGTGCCACCAGCATGACTGTAAGCTCCTACAATGAGCAGTTCTTC.

The table lists this clonotype with a count of one. A clone one base away is much larger, so this may be a read error. This chain joins TRBV10-3 and TRBJ2-5; 10 nucleotides line up with TRBD2. The CDR3 is made up of 18 amino acids. The germline CDR1 and CDR2 sequences are ENHRY and SYGVKD. CDR3 sequence reads: CASSHSLLAGALQETQYF. In DNA, the CDR3 is TGTGCCAGCAGTCACTCTTTGCTAGCGGGGGCCCTTCAAGAGACCCAGTACTTC.

In this sample, this clonotype turned up many times. The chain links TRBV7-9 to TRBJ1-1; TRBD1 matches 7 bases. The ends lost 2 bases at V and 1 base at J; junction bases unmatched: 1. The CDR3 has 14 residues. The germline V gene has CDR1 SEHNR and CDR2 FQNEAQ (reference sequence). CDR3 protein: CASSLNRGNTEAFF. The DNA of the CDR3 is TGTGCCAGCAGCTTAAACAGGGGGAACACTGAAGCTTTCTTT.

Remarks on this clonotype: This sequence may be a read error, since a much larger clone differs from it by one base. J is TRBJ2-7 and V is TRBV11-2; 10 nucleotides agree with TRBD1. CDR3 length equals 15 residues. CDR1 SGHAT and CDR2 FQNNGV come from the germline V gene. The trim removed 5 bases at V and 3 bases at J, leaving 7 bases unmatched. CDR3 amino acids: CASSALRTGGYEQYF. The CDR3 DNA sequence: TGTGCCAGCAGCGCATTACGGACAGGGGGCTACGAGCAGTACTTC. The full variable domain, rest sourced from reference TRBV11-2 and TRBJ2-7, is EAGVAQSPRYKIIEKRQSVAFWCNPISGHATLYWYQQILGQGPKLLIQFQNNGVVDDSQLPKDRFSAERLKGVDSTLKIQPAKLEDSAVYLCASSALRTGGYEQYFGPGTRLTVT.

The chain joins TRBV20-1 to TRBJ2-1; D is possibly TRBD2 (5 bases). The V end was cut by 0 bases, the J end by 2 bases, with 11 bases between. CDR1 and CDR2 (germline): DFQATT, SNEGSKA (reference sequence). This CDR3 spans 15 amino acids. The CDR3 loop reads CSARDRSGTYNEQFF. The CDR3 DNA reads as TGCAGTGCTAGAGATCGAAGCGGTACCTACAATGAGCAGTTCTTC.